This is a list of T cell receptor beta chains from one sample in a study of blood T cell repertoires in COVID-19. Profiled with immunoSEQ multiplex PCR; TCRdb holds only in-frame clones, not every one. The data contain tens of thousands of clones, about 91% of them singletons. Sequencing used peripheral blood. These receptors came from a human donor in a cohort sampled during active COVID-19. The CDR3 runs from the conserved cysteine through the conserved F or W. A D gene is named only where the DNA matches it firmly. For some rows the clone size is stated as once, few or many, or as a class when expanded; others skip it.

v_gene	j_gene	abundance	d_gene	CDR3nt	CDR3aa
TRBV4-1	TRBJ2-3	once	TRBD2	TGCGCCAGCAGCCAAGATGTGGGCGGGGGGCCAAATACGCAGTATTTT	CASSQDVGGGPNTQYF
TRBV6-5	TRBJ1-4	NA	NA	TGTGCCAGCAGTAGGACGGGGTTGAATGAAAAACTGTTTTTT	CASSRTGLNEKLFF
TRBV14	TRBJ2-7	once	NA	TGTGCCAGCAGCCAAGATTGGAGGGCTTACGAGCAGTACTTC	CASSQDWRAYEQYF
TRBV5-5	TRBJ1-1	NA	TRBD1	TGTGCCAGCAGCTTCGGGGACAGGCGTCTGAACACTGAAGCTTTCTTT	CASSFGDRRLNTEAFF
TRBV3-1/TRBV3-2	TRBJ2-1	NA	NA	TGTGCCAGCAGCCAACCCGGGGAATATGAGGGTGACGGCTCCTACAATGAGCAGTTCTTC	CASSQPGEYEGDGSYNEQFF
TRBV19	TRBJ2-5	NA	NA	TGTGCCAGTAGTATTGGAGGGGTCGAGACCCAGTACTTC	CASSIGGVETQYF
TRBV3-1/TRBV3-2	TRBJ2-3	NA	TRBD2	TGTGCCAGCAGCCCGTTACTAAGCGGGGTTCCGATAGACCCGACAGATACGCAGTATTTT	CASSPLLSGVPIDPTDTQYF
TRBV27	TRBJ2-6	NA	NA	TGTGCCAGCACCGACAGGAGCTCTGGGGCCAACGTCCTGACTTTC	CASTDRSSGANVLTF
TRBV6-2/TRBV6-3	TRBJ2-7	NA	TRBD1	TGTGCCAGCAGTTACGTGGGACAGGGGGCGTGGAGCTACGAGCAGTACTTC	CASSYVGQGAWSYEQYF
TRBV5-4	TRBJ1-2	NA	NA	TGTGCCAGCAGCCCCGCGGCCTCCCTCAATGGCTACACCTTC	CASSPAASLNGYTF
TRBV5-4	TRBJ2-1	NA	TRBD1	TGTGCCAGCAGCGGGACAGGGGGAGACAATGAGCAGTTCTTC	CASSGTGGDNEQFF
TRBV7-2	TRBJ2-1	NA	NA	TGTGCCAGCAGCTTATCACGACAACGAAACAATGAGCAGTTCTTC	CASSLSRQRNNEQFF
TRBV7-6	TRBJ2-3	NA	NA	TGTGCCAGCAGGCCAGGGGTCGGGGGCACAGATACGCAGTATTTT	CASRPGVGGTDTQYF